This T cell receptor beta chain was observed in a study of shared clonotypes between healthy human individuals. Trimming took 1 base from V and 0 from J, leaving 10 bases between them. CDR3 length equals 15 residues. Germline V gene data show CDR1 as SGHDT and CDR2 as YYEEEE. Profiled with immunoSEQ multiplex PCR; TCRdb holds only in-frame clones, not every one. The sample consists of a few million clones, approximately 92% of them appearing once. The sample taken for sequencing was naive CD4+ T cells sorted from blood. Subset indicated: CD45RA+ positively selected. The clonotype originates from a young man in good health. This rearrangement joins TRBV5-6 to TRBJ1-1; D call uncertain. CDR3 loop: CASSLSANMNTEAFF. The CDR3 region has the DNA TGTGCCAGCAGCTTGTCCGCCAACATGAACACTGAAGCTTTCTTT.